The rows below give T cell receptor beta chains drawn from one sample of a study of blood T cell repertoires in COVID-19. Profiled with immunoSEQ multiplex PCR; TCRdb holds only in-frame clones, not every one. The table records approximately 350,000 clones, 91% of them present only once. Input material: peripheral blood. These TCRs come from a woman between 18 and 29 years old who had recovered from COVID-19. The CDR3 runs from the conserved cysteine through the conserved F or W. A D gene is named only where the DNA matches it firmly. Clone size is given for some rows only: seen once, a few or many times, or a class if the clone is expanded.

NA NA TRBJ1-2 TRBV25-1 TGTGCCAGCAGTGAAATCTCCCGCCCCCGGGGAGGCTACACCTTC CASSEISRPRGGYTF
NA TRBD2 TRBJ2-5 TRBV11-2 TGTGCCAGCAGTCTAGCGGGAGGGATGGAGACCCAGTACTTC CASSLAGGMETQYF
NA TRBD1 TRBJ2-4 TRBV4-3 TGCGCCAGCAGCCAAGATCGGCACAGGGGGTACATTCAGTACTTC CASSQDRHRGYIQYF
NA TRBD1 TRBJ1-4 TRBV7-9 TGTGCCAGCAGCCCCATTGGACAGGGGCACGGTAATGAAAAACTGTTTTTT CASSPIGQGHGNEKLFF
once NA TRBJ1-4 TRBV7-2 TGTGCCAGCAGCTTCGGGCCCTCGGGGGAAAAACTGTTTTTT CASSFGPSGEKLFF
NA NA TRBJ1-4 TRBV12-5 TGTGCTAGTGGTTTGGTACGGGATCTCAACGGGGCAACTAATGAAAAACTGTTTTTT CASGLVRDLNGATNEKLFF
once NA TRBJ2-3 TRBV6-1 TGTGCCAGCAGAGAATCAGGTTTTAGCGTTATGAGAGATACGCAGTATTTT CASRESGFSVMRDTQYF
NA TRBD2 TRBJ2-2 TRBV6-2/TRBV6-3 TGTGCCAGCAGTCCAAGCGGGACGAACACCGGGGAGCTGTTTTTT CASSPSGTNTGELFF
few NA TRBJ1-5 TRBV6-2/TRBV6-3 TGTGCCAGCAGTTACTACAATATTTTGCCGAGCAATCAGCCCCAGCATTTT CASSYYNILPSNQPQHF
NA NA TRBJ2-5 TRBV7-2 TGTGCCAGCAGCCGGTACCAAGAGACCCAGTACTTC CASSRYQETQYF
NA NA TRBJ2-1 TRBV6-1 TGTGCCAGCAGTGAATCTAGGACAGCCGAGCAGTTCTTC CASSESRTAEQFF
few NA TRBJ1-1 TRBV7-2 TGTGCCAGCAGCTGGGGCGGGAACACTGAAGCTTTCTTT CASSWGGNTEAFF
NA NA TRBJ1-2 TRBV7-9 TGTGCCAGCAGCTTAGGAGGGCGGGAATTTAACTATGGCTACACCTTC CASSLGGREFNYGYTF
NA NA TRBJ1-1 TRBV7-9 TGTGCCAGCAGCTTGGGACACCCGACGCCATACGAAGCTTTCTTT CASSLGHPTPYEAFF
NA NA TRBJ1-2 TRBV19 TGTGCCAGTAGTATTGGAGGGAACGGCTACACCTTC CASSIGGNGYTF
few NA TRBJ1-5 TRBV4-3 TGCGCCAGCAGCCAGTATGGCGGGAAGGGCCAGCCCCAGCATTTT CASSQYGGKGQPQHF
NA NA TRBJ2-6 TRBV24-1 TGTGCCACCAGTGATCCCCGGCGCGGGCCTGGGGCCAACGTCCTGACTTTC CATSDPRRGPGANVLTF
NA NA TRBJ2-3 TRBV29-1 TGCAGCGTTGTAGGGGGGGCAGATACGCAGTATTTT CSVVGGADTQYF
once TRBD1 TRBJ2-1 TRBV24-1 TGTGCCACCAGTGATGTCCTGTATGACAGGGGGCTTTACAATGAGCAGTTCTTC CATSDVLYDRGLYNEQFF
NA NA TRBJ2-6 TRBV27 TGTGCCAGCAGTTTAATGGCTTCTGGGGCCAACGTCCTGACTTTC CASSLMASGANVLTF
NA NA TRBJ2-1 TRBV2 TGTGCCAGCAGAATCGAGACCTACAATGAGCAGTTCTTC CASRIETYNEQFF
NA NA TRBJ1-4 TRBV11-2 TGTGCCAGCAGCTTAGGGACAGAGAATGAAAAACTGTTTTTT CASSLGTENEKLFF
NA NA TRBJ1-4 TRBV15 TGTGCCACCAGCACTAAGACGGGGTCAAATGAAAAACTGTTTTTT CATSTKTGSNEKLFF
NA NA TRBJ2-1 TRBV7-2 TGTGCCAGCAGCTCCAGCAGGGGCTTCTCCTACAATGAGCAGTTCTTC CASSSSRGFSYNEQFF
NA TRBD2 TRBJ2-3 TRBV7-9 TGTGCCAGCAGCTTCGGACTAGCGGGAGGAGATACGCAGTATTTT CASSFGLAGGDTQYF
once NA TRBJ1-4 TRBV19 TGTGCCAGTAGTATGAGACAGGCAACTAATGAAAAACTGTTTTTT CASSMRQATNEKLFF